The clone carrying this T cell receptor beta chain occurred many times. Antigen unknown. The data were taken from a study of T cells in Graves' hyperthyroidism and ophthalmopathy. Across the whole study: Once the initial diagnosis was made, peripheral blood was obtained before any treatment. General study results and limits: Blood shared most expanded thyroid clonotypes above 0.001.

Lactation, pregnancy, other autoimmune disease or uncontrolled infection led to exclusion of patients. Diagnostic decisions used clinical symptoms, serum thyroxine and TRAb, thyroid ultrasound and orbital computed tomography. TCR beta CDR3 regions were amplified from RNA. With the HTBI primer set, the TCR CDR3 went through a first round of RT-PCR. A single record per CDR3 protein comes from TCRdb applying MiXCR to the multiplex PCR reads. There are 250,000 to 350,000 distinct CDR3 sequences in the sample; about a sixth occur only once, and over 45% lies in the top ten. The length of the CDR3 is 16 residues. Germline-derived CDR1 and CDR2 are SGHRS and YFSETQ. The V gene lost 2 bases and the J gene lost 10 bases, with 19 bases spanning the gap.

Sequencing was done on a sample of blood. The rearrangement uses TRBV5-1 and TRBJ1-6, with D possibly TRBD1 on 5 matching bases. This clonotype originated in a woman in her sixties with Graves' ophthalmopathy. CDR3 sequence reads: CASSFGLQGTGSPLHF. The CDR3 coding sequence is TGCGCCAGCAGCTTCGGGCTTCAGGGAACGGGGTCACCCCTCCACTTT.